This TCR beta chain was captured in a study of blood T cells in healthy people across ages. Overall study findings and caveats: There were more naive CD4+ cells and higher diversity in long-lived donors than in aged donors.

This clonotype was seen ten or more times. Its antigen is unknown. Germline trimming cut 0 bases from V and 2 bases from J; bases unmatched to any gene: 6. The CDR3 consists of 16 residues. Per germline, CDR1 MGHRA and CDR2 YSYEKL. A second PCR of roughly 7 to 11 cycles used a sample-barcoded 5' primer and a J-beta primer mix. Through a template-switch adaptor with 12 random nucleotides, each cDNA molecule received a tag. TCRdb itself ran the 5' RACE reads through MiXCR, one entry per CDR3 protein. In the table there are 1.5 million to 2 million distinct CDR3 sequences, 28% of which are singletons. The specimen was blood. This clonotype was obtained from a woman in her 30s in good health. The V and J genes are TRBV4-1 and TRBJ2-7, with TRBD1 identical over 8 bases. CDR3 region: CASSQEKGQGTYEQYF. The CDR3 region has the DNA TGCGCCAGCAGCCAAGAAAAAGGACAGGGTACCTACGAGCAGTACTTC.